This is a list of T cell receptor beta chains from one sample in a study of shared clonotypes between healthy human individuals. The repertoire was sequenced with immunoSEQ multiplex PCR; TCRdb's copy has only in-frame clones and lacks some. The table shows some 1,400,000 clones, with roughly 96% occurring only once. Input material: naive CD4+ T cells sorted from blood. These receptor sequences come from a man aged 25 to 40 in good health. The conserved cysteine and the conserved F or W are not part of the CDR3 here.

V: TRBV6-5
J: TRBJ1-5
CDR3: ASRPRGVAQPQH

V: TRBV5-1
J: TRBJ1-1
CDR3: ASSLGGVLEAF

V: TRBV11-2
J: TRBJ2-7
CDR3: ASKKTGKSYEQY

V: TRBV2
J: TRBJ2-7
CDR3: ASRDRGEQY

V: TRBV5-1
J: TRBJ1-4
CDR3: ASSLARTVNEKLF

V: TRBV9
J: TRBJ1-1
CDR3: ASSVRGLSTEAF

V: TRBV11-2
J: TRBJ1-2
CDR3: ASSHFGTQNYGYT

V: TRBV4-3
J: TRBJ2-3
CDR3: ASSHSGGSTDTQY

V: TRBV18
J: TRBJ2-1
CDR3: ASSPLQEQF

V: TRBV7-6
J: TRBJ2-3
CDR3: ASSLGAGGATDTQY

V: TRBV6-6
J: TRBJ2-7
CDR3: ASSYSLYEQY

V: TRBV18
J: TRBJ2-3
CDR3: ASLLRQAGRTDTQY

V: TRBV28
J: TRBJ1-2
CDR3: ASSLGVGLGRGGYT

V: TRBV10-3
J: TRBJ2-7
CDR3: AISRTGGYEQY

V: TRBV6-1
J: TRBJ2-7
CDR3: ASSATSGPSYEQY

V: TRBV9
J: TRBJ2-7
CDR3: ASSNTEGQEVRGQY

V: TRBV11-2
J: TRBJ2-7
CDR3: ASSPVWVPWVQY

V: TRBV18
J: TRBJ2-5
CDR3: ASSPDAQETQY

V: TRBV5-4
J: TRBJ2-1
CDR3: ASSLESRTEQF

V: TRBV5-1
J: TRBJ2-1
CDR3: ASSLLSSGRAYNEQF

V: TRBV25-1
J: TRBJ1-3
CDR3: ASSEGDPDRDGNTIY

V: TRBV18
J: TRBJ2-7
CDR3: ASSPLGVEQY

V: TRBV27
J: TRBJ2-3
CDR3: ASSLWALTLKNSGREGDTQY

V: TRBV10-1
J: TRBJ2-5
CDR3: ASSVGETQY

V: TRBV10-2
J: TRBJ2-7
CDR3: ASSDPVFSYEQY

V: TRBV19
J: TRBJ2-7
CDR3: ASSILGTYEQY

V: TRBV7-8
J: TRBJ2-7
CDR3: ASSSGQTFYEQY

V: TRBV28
J: TRBJ2-3
CDR3: ASSLFGRGSDTQY

V: TRBV7-2
J: TRBJ1-5
CDR3: ASSLVANNQPQH

V: TRBV7-6
J: TRBJ2-7
CDR3: ASSLGTGVSYEQY

V: TRBV27
J: TRBJ2-7
CDR3: ASSLAGITYEQY

V: TRBV2
J: TRBJ2-5
CDR3: ASGTGGSLETQY

V: TRBV7-9
J: TRBJ2-1
CDR3: ASTGLAAYNEQF

V: TRBV6-5
J: TRBJ1-3
CDR3: AIYDRAGNTIY

V: TRBV15
J: TRBJ2-1
CDR3: ATSRSIGGEQF

V: TRBV6-6
J: TRBJ2-2
CDR3: ASRGVRGQNTGELF

V: TRBV2
J: TRBJ1-5
CDR3: ASSDRVGNQPQH

V: TRBV19
J: TRBJ2-5
CDR3: ASSPTSLASGTQY

V: TRBV7-2
J: TRBJ1-1
CDR3: ASSSSGITEAF

V: TRBV5-5
J: TRBJ1-5
CDR3: ASSFEARFQPQH

V: TRBV7-8
J: TRBJ2-7
CDR3: ASSSTDRGYEQY

V: TRBV27
J: TRBJ1-1
CDR3: ASSPRTGRSYTEAF

V: TRBV9
J: TRBJ2-7
CDR3: ASSRTSGSYEQY

V: TRBV7-2
J: TRBJ1-1
CDR3: ASSLVGRNPF

V: TRBV25-1
J: TRBJ2-3
CDR3: ASSGGQGDPFGTDTQY

V: TRBV4-1
J: TRBJ2-5
CDR3: ASSQVIRRVHLSVAQY

V: TRBV7-8
J: TRBJ1-2
CDR3: ASSPLPRTGSYDGYT

V: TRBV12-2
J: TRBJ1-3
CDR3: ETTPGQGTLGGGNTIY

V: TRBV7-7
J: TRBJ2-7
CDR3: ASSFEGGEQY

V: TRBV5-1
J: TRBJ2-3
CDR3: ASSLDLGAGTDTQY

V: TRBV7-9
J: TRBJ1-4
CDR3: ASSLTKGDGNEKLF

V: TRBV5-1
J: TRBJ2-1
CDR3: ASTLDSGLAGGEQF

V: TRBV6-5
J: TRBJ2-3
CDR3: ASTQVDTQY

V: TRBV6-1
J: TRBJ1-2
CDR3: ASSEGEDLYGYT

V: TRBV7-3
J: TRBJ2-3
CDR3: ASSLVVGTDTQY